The clone carrying this T cell receptor beta chain is medium-sized within its sample. Its antigen is unidentified. This entry comes from a study of cytomegalovirus exposure and HLA in healthy donors. Whole-study results and caveats: As a later analysis revealed, most CMV-associated TCR beta chains appeared HLA-restricted. Some V segments, including TRBV6-2 and TRBV6-3, were excluded as indistinguishable. Most TCR sequences were uncommon, yet certain public TCRs appeared in many donors.

The donors, nominally healthy at sampling, likely had unrecorded immune exposures. This CDR3 region has 15 residues. After removal of 11 bases from V and 8 bases from J, the junction contained 16 bases not matched to a gene. From germline, CDR1 is MNHNS and CDR2 SASEGT. PCR amplification relied on 60 Vbeta primers (plus 13 Jbeta primers). Only in-frame clones appear in the TCRdb table, and some are missing; sequencing was by immunoSEQ multiplex PCR. The sample yields 100,000 to 150,000 clones, around three quarters seen once. Material for sequencing was PBMCs. This sequence was found in a woman in her forties or fifties in good health and CMV-seronegative. The rearrangement joins TRBV6-1 to TRBJ2-1; TRBD1 agrees at 9 bases. Written as DNA, the CDR3 is TGTGCCTGCCATTTTGGGACAGGGTCTATCGATGAGCAGTTCTTC. Its protein is CACHFGTGSIDEQFF.